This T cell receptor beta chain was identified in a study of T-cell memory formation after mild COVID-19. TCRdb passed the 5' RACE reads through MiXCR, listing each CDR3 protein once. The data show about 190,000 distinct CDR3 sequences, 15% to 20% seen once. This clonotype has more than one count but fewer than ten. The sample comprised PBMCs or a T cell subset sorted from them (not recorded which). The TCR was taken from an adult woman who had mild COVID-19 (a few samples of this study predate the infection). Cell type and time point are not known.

This CDR3 is CAISPLGGGEQYF. The CDR3 bases are TGTGCCATCAGCCCCCTTGGGGGCGGGGAGCAGTACTTC. This chain uses TRBV10-3 with TRBJ2-7; D may be TRBD1 (6 bases). Germline V gene lookup returns CDR1 ENHRY and CDR2 SYGVKD. The V end was cut by 6 bases, the J end by 7 bases, with 16 bases between. This CDR3 spans 13 amino acids.